Below are 32 T cell receptor beta chains sequenced from a single sample in a study of blood T cells in healthy people across ages. Using a J-beta primer mix together with a sample-barcoded 5' primer, a second PCR was run for about 6 to 11 cycles. TCRdb re-called the 5' RACE reads with MiXCR, one entry per CDR3 protein. The sample yields about a million distinct CDR3 sequences, 48% seen once. The sequenced material came from blood. The receptor source for this set is a man younger than 45 in good health.

The chain uses TRBV7-9 and TRBJ1-1; possibly TRBD1 for D (5 bases). Trimming took off 4 bases at V and 2 bases at J, with 11 bases between the two ends. Germline V gene sequence: CDR1 SEHNR, CDR2 FQNEAQ (reference sequence). This CDR3 contains 14 residues. The CDR3 DNA reads TGTGCCAGCAGCTCGGTTCAGGGAAACACTGAAGCTTTCTTT. Protein sequence: CASSSVQGNTEAFF.

The V call is TRBV9, the J call TRBJ1-5, with a weak D call TRBD1 (5 bases). The ends were cut back, 3 bases at V and 5 bases at J, with 15 bases in the middle. Germline V gives CDR1 SGDLS, CDR2 YYNGEE. This CDR3 is built from 15 residues. The chain's CDR3 is CASSAGYEGHQPQHF. CDR3 DNA sequence: TGTGCCAGCAGCGCTGGTTATGAGGGACATCAGCCCCAGCATTTT. Full variable domain (rest looked up from reference TRBV9 and TRBJ1-5): DSGVTQTPKHLITATGQRVTLRCSPRSGDLSVYWYQQSLDQGLQFLIQYYNGEERAKGNILERFSAQQFPDLHSELNLSSLELGDSALYFCASSAGYEGHQPQHFGDGTRLSIL.

The V and J genes are TRBV6-1 and TRBJ2-7; D is uncertain. V lost 5 bases and J lost 6, with 11 bases in between. CDR1 and CDR2 from the germline V gene are MNHNS and SASEGT. CDR3 size: 12 residues. CDR3 sequence reads: CASSLRPLEQYF. In DNA form, the CDR3 reads TGTGCCAGCAGTCTACGACCCCTCGAGCAGTACTTC.

This clonotype was recorded a few times. The V and J genes are TRBV7-2 and TRBJ1-1; no clear D. The CDR3 consists of 14 residues. Trimming took 8 bases from V and 0 from J, leaving 13 bases between them. Germline V CDR1 and CDR2: SGHTA, FQGNSA. CDR3 in amino acids: CASSRGVMNTEAFF. The DNA for the CDR3 is TGTGCCAGCTCCCGCGGAGTCATGAACACTGAAGCTTTCTTT.

This clonotype appeared a few times. The gene calls are TRBV5-1 and TRBJ2-3; D may be TRBD2 (5 bases). V was trimmed by 5 bases and J by 0 bases, leaving 10 bases between them. The CDR3 is made up of 14 amino acids. The V gene's germline CDR1 is SGHRS and CDR2 YFSETQ. The CDR3 DNA sequence: TGCGCCAGCAGAATGGGAGCTAGCACAGATACGCAGTATTTT. Translation gives CASRMGASTDTQYF.

The chain recombines TRBV12-3 or TRBV12-4 with TRBJ1-5; D remains unclear. Trimming took 1 base from V and 2 from J, leaving 12 bases between them. The CDR3 runs 16 residues. The DNA of the CDR3 is TGTGCCAGCAGTTTAGACACAATATATGGCAATCAGCCCCAGCATTTT. It is translated as CASSLDTIYGNQPQHF.

The chain uses TRBV9 and TRBJ2-6, with TRBD1 identical over 8 bases. With V trimmed by 1 base and J by 0 bases, 3 bases remained unmatched. This CDR3 contains 17 residues. The V gene's germline CDR1 is SGDLS and CDR2 YYNGEE. CDR3 sequence reads: CASSVQGAYSGANVLTF. CDR3 nucleotides: TGTGCCAGCAGCGTACAGGGGGCCTACTCTGGGGCCAACGTCCTGACTTTC.

This clonotype appeared a few times. A much larger clonotype is one base distant, so this may be a read error. The chain links TRBV20-1 to TRBJ2-7; 9 positions match TRBD2. Losses at the gene ends were 0 bases for V and 7 bases for J; bases not matched to a gene: 7. This CDR3 has 14 amino acids. In germline, CDR1 is DFQATT, CDR2 SNEGSKA (reference sequence). The CDR3 sequence: CSARDAGGTNEQYF. In nucleotides, the CDR3 is TGCAGTGCTAGAGACGCGGGGGGGACCAATGAGCAGTACTTC.

This clonotype has just one count. It may be a read error: a sequence one base away is much more abundant. The gene calls are TRBV6-5 and TRBJ1-3; D remains ambiguous. The V end was cut by 5 bases, the J end by 0 bases, with 5 bases between. Germline CDR1 MNHEY, CDR2 SVGAGI. The CDR3 consists of 13 residues. The CDR3 reads CASSDNSGNTIYF. CDR3 DNA: TGTGCCAGCAGTGACAACTCTGGAAACACCATATATTTT.

V gene TRBV7-3 combines with J gene TRBJ1-2, with a tentative D call TRBD1 (5 bases). This CDR3 is built from 13 residues. Trimming cost V 4 bases and J 8 bases, with 14 bases left between them. Germline CDR1 SGHTA, CDR2 FQGTGA. CDR3 nucleotide sequence: TGTGCCAGCAGCTCTGAGGAAGGACACGGCTACACCTTC. Translation: CASSSEEGHGYTF.

This clonotype showed up many times. The chain has TRBV3-1 and TRBJ2-5; D remains ambiguous. Per the germline V gene, CDR1 is LGHDT and CDR2 is YNNKEL (reference sequence). CDR3 length: 11 amino acids. V shed 3 bases and J shed 5 bases, with 4 bases lying between them. For the CDR3, the DNA is TGTGCCAGCAGCCAGAGGGAGACCCAGTACTTC. This encodes CASSQRETQYF.

CDR3 region: CASSLIRGNEKLFF. CDR3 in DNA: TGTGCCAGCAGTTTAATTAGGGGGAATGAAAAACTGTTTTTT. The chain employs TRBV27 and TRBJ1-4; tentatively, D is TRBD1 (6 bases). Germline loops: CDR1 MNHEY, CDR2 SMNVEV (reference sequence). V lost 2 bases to trimming and J lost 5 bases, with 9 bases between them. The CDR3 has 14 amino acids. Combining the CDR3 with reference TRBV27 and TRBJ1-4 gives the whole variable domain EAQVTQNPRYLITVTGKKLTVTCSQNMNHEYMSWYRQDPGLGLRQIYYSMNVEVTDKGDVPEGYKVSRKEKRNFPLILESPSPNQTSLYFCASSLIRGNEKLFFGSGTQLSVL.

The gene calls are TRBV3-1 and TRBJ1-1; weak D call: TRBD1 (6 bases). The CDR3 sequence is 14 residues long. Germline-derived CDR1 and CDR2 are LGHDT and YNNKEL (reference sequence). V lost 3 bases and J 3 bases, leaving 11 bases between the germline ends. CDR3 DNA: TGTGCCAGCAGCCATTCAGGGGTTTACACTGAAGCTTTCTTT. It is translated as CASSHSGVYTEAFF.

On this clonotype: The junction departs from the called germline gene at one end, perhaps through a read error. This chain uses TRBV12-3 or TRBV12-4 with TRBJ2-5, with no clear D. There are 14 residues in the CDR3. This CDR3 reads CASTAGGLQEAQYF. Written as DNA, the CDR3 is TGTGCCAGCACGGCCGGCGGCCTACAAGAGGCCCAGTACTTC.

The chain joins TRBV4-1 to TRBJ1-2; D is unresolved. Per the germline V gene, CDR1 is MGHRA and CDR2 is YSYEKL. Trimming cost V 0 bases and J 1 base, with 12 bases left between them. This CDR3 is built from 16 residues. In nucleotides, the CDR3 is TGCGCCAGCAGCCAAGATTCGGCGGTTGTTAACTATGGCTACACCTTC. Its protein product is CASSQDSAVVNYGYTF.

In this sample, this clonotype turned up a few times. The V and J genes are TRBV6-5 and TRBJ2-5, with 9 bases lining up with TRBD2. The V gene's germline CDR1 is MNHEY and CDR2 SVGAGI. The CDR3 is 16 residues long. The J segment lost 5 bases and the V segment lost 3 bases, leaving 10 bases of the junction unmatched. For the CDR3, the DNA is TGTGCCAGCAGTTATTTTTCGACTAGCGGTGGCGAGACCCAGTACTTC. Translated, it gives CASSYFSTSGGETQYF.

V usage is TRBV6-1 and J usage is TRBJ2-6; no clear D gene. V lost 5 bases to trimming and J lost 12 bases, with 5 bases between them. Germline loops: CDR1 MNHNS, CDR2 SASEGT. The CDR3 runs to 10 residues. CDR3 loop: CASSLSVLTF. In nucleotides, the CDR3 is TGTGCCAGCAGTCTGAGCGTCCTGACTTTC.

This clonotype has a handful of counts. The chain combines TRBV9 with TRBJ1-2; maybe TRBD1 (6 bases). CDR1 and CDR2 (germline): SGDLS, YYNGEE. The V end lost 0 bases, the J end lost 4 bases, and 16 bases lay between the germline ends. This CDR3 is 16 amino acids long. CDR3 sequence reads: CASSVGGTLGGYGYTF. In nucleotides, the CDR3 is TGTGCCAGCAGCGTAGGGGGGACCCTAGGGGGCTATGGCTACACCTTC.

The chain carries TRBV6-2 or TRBV6-3 and TRBJ1-5, with D unclear. Trimming removed 2 bases at V and 7 bases at J, with 9 bases between. CDR1 and CDR2 (germline): MNHEY, SVGEGT. The CDR3 has 13 residues. CDR3: CASSYPPGQPQHF. The CDR3 DNA sequence: TGTGCCAGCAGTTACCCGCCCGGACAGCCCCAGCATTTT.

This clonotype was picked up a small number of times. The rearrangement joins TRBV28 to TRBJ2-7; maybe TRBD2 (7 bases). V lost 6 bases to trimming and J lost 4 bases, with 22 bases between them. Germline loops: CDR1 MDHEN, CDR2 SYDVKM. CDR3 length: 16 amino acids. CDR3 DNA: TGTGCCAGCAGCCCCTCGGGGGGCGAGATAGCGTACGAGCAGTACTTC. Encoded protein: CASSPSGGEIAYEQYF.

J is TRBJ2-7 and V is TRBV29-1, with 7 nucleotides matching TRBD2. Trimming cost V 7 bases and J 6 bases; bases outside gene matches: 12. The CDR3 totals 13 residues. Germline lookup yields CDR1 SQVTM and CDR2 ANQGSEA. This CDR3 reads CSGGEGRRGEQYF. The CDR3, as DNA: TGCAGCGGGGGGGAGGGCAGACGGGGCGAGCAGTACTTC.

The genes are TRBV20-1 and TRBJ1-6; D gene uncertain. The ends were cut back, 2 bases at V and 9 bases at J, with 5 bases in the middle. CDR3 size: 11 residues. CDR1 is DFQATT and CDR2 is SNEGSKA in the germline V gene (reference sequence). CDR3 protein: CSARLGSPLHF. CDR3 in DNA: TGCAGTGCTAGATTGGGTTCACCCCTCCACTTT.

About this clonotype: One junction end disagrees with the germline gene, perhaps due to a read error. The chain combines TRBV7-7 with TRBJ2-1, with D unclear. The CDR3 is 15 amino acids. CDR1 is SSHAT and CDR2 is FNYEAQ in the germline V gene (reference sequence). CDR3 DNA: TGTGCTAGCAGCCAACTGTTGAGCTCCTACAATGAGCAGTTCTTC. It yields the protein CASSQLLSSYNEQFF.

This rearrangement joins TRBV29-1 to TRBJ2-7, with a weak D call TRBD1 (6 bases). The CDR3 contains 13 residues. V was pared by 4 bases and J by 7 bases, with 17 bases between. Germline V gene lookup returns CDR1 SQVTM and CDR2 ANQGSEA. CDR3 in amino acids: CSVAQGPQNEQYF. The CDR3 DNA sequence: TGCAGCGTTGCCCAGGGGCCCCAAAATGAGCAGTACTTC.

This chain connects TRBV11-3 to TRBJ2-1, with 8 bases matching TRBD2. Germline V CDR1 and CDR2: SGHNT, YENEEA. Losses at the gene ends were 5 bases for V and 3 bases for J; bases not matched to a gene: 12. CDR3 length: 17 amino acids. The CDR3 region is CASSPLSSRGGYNEQFF. CDR3 sequence (DNA): TGTGCCAGCAGCCCCCTGTCGTCTCGGGGGGGCTACAATGAGCAGTTCTTC.

This chain joins TRBV30 and TRBJ1-5; 7 nucleotides line up with TRBD1. This CDR3 region has 15 residues. Germline assignment: CDR1 GTSNPN and CDR2 SVGIG (reference sequence). V was pared by 1 base and J by 0 bases, with 3 bases of the junction left unmatched. The DNA of the CDR3 is TGTGCCTGGAGTGGGGGACAGACTAGCAATCAGCCCCAGCATTTT. Protein product: CAWSGGQTSNQPQHF.

V is TRBV27 and J is TRBJ1-1; no clear D gene. This CDR3 has 14 residues. CDR1 MNHEY and CDR2 SMNVEV come from the germline V gene (reference sequence). V lost 4 bases and J lost 7, with 16 bases in between. The CDR3 loop reads CASSSHGPKIEAFF. The CDR3 bases are TGTGCCAGCAGTTCCCATGGCCCGAAGATTGAAGCTTTCTTT.

This chain links TRBV11-2 with TRBJ2-3; tentatively, D is TRBD2 (6 bases). The length of the CDR3 is 15 residues. With 1 base removed from V and 5 bases from J, the gap between germline ends came to 13 bases. Germline CDR1 is SGHAT and CDR2 is FQNNGV. CDR3 sequence reads: CASSLAYGGIDTQYF. The CDR3, as DNA: TGTGCCAGCAGCTTAGCGTACGGGGGTATAGATACGCAGTATTTT.

The rearrangement uses TRBV12-3 or TRBV12-4 and TRBJ2-5; D not certain. The CDR3 consists of 14 residues. Trimming took off 6 bases at V and 2 bases at J, with 13 bases between the two ends. CDR3 loop: CASRYQDGQETQYF. CDR3 bases: TGTGCCAGCAGATATCAGGACGGTCAAGAGACCCAGTACTTC.

This chain connects TRBV2 to TRBJ1-5; D gene uncertain. The CDR3 runs 13 residues. In germline, CDR1 is SNHLY, CDR2 FYNNEI. The V gene lost 4 bases and the J gene lost 7 bases, with 11 bases spanning the gap. The CDR3 nucleotides read TGTGCCAGCAGTGGAGGGCAGAAGCAGCCCCAGCATTTT. It is translated as CASSGGQKQPQHF.

This clonotype was observed at least ten times. The chain combines TRBV4-1 with TRBJ2-7; no clear D gene. The CDR3 spans 13 residues. V shed 0 bases and J shed 4 bases, with 7 bases lying between them. In germline, CDR1 is MGHRA, CDR2 YSYEKL. The CDR3 nucleotides are TGCGCCAGCAGCCAAGATGTCACGTACGAGCAGTACTTC. Translated: CASSQDVTYEQYF.

V gene TRBV29-1 combines with J gene TRBJ2-1, with D perhaps given as TRBD1 or TRBD2 (6 bases each). This CDR3 spans 15 amino acids. V was cut by 4 bases and J by 0 bases, with 13 bases left in between. The V gene's germline CDR1 is SQVTM and CDR2 ANQGSEA. The CDR3 region has the DNA TGCAGCGTTGTGGGGGGCATCATCTCCTACAATGAGCAGTTCTTC. This translates into CSVVGGIISYNEQFF.